Listed below are T cell receptor beta chains from one sample, sequenced in a study of T cells in Graves' hyperthyroidism and ophthalmopathy. One entry per CDR3 protein, called by TCRdb with MiXCR from the multiplex PCR reads. The repertoire holds some 560,000 distinct CDR3 sequences, 14% seen once, with approximately 13% in the top ten. Sequencing used blood. The origin of the receptors is a woman in her thirties or forties with Graves' hyperthyroidism. Both conserved end residues are part of each CDR3. D genes are given only for firm matches. Some rows mark clone size as missing; the rest say once, few, many or name a class of expanded clone.

TRBJ1-4	few	TRBV20-1	TRBD1	TGCAGTGCCAGGGGGGGACAGGGTAATGAAAAACTGTTTTTT	CSARGGQGNEKLFF
TRBJ2-5	NA	TRBV28	NA	TGTGCCAGCAGTATGACAGGAGCCTACCAAGAGACCCAGTACTTC	CASSMTGAYQETQYF
TRBJ2-7	many	TRBV3-1	NA	TGTGCCAGCAGCCTCGGATCGATCTACGAGCAGTACTTC	CASSLGSIYEQYF
TRBJ2-7	NA	TRBV6-1	NA	TGTGCCAGCAGTGGCGCGGGAGAGCAGTACTTC	CASSGAGEQYF
TRBJ2-2	NA	TRBV20-1	NA	TGCAGTGCTAGAGATCCAACAGCTGGAACCGGGGAGCTGTTTTTT	CSARDPTAGTGELFF
TRBJ2-7	NA	TRBV20-1	NA	TGCAGTGCTAGAGAAGAAGGCACCTACGAGCAGTACTTC	CSAREEGTYEQYF
TRBJ1-3	NA	TRBV5-1	TRBD1	TGCGCCAGCAGCTCAGAGGGACAGAAGATTGGAAACACCATATATTTT	CASSSEGQKIGNTIYF
TRBJ1-1	NA	TRBV5-1	NA	TGCGCCAGCAGCTTGGGGAGGGACCGCAGCACTGAAGCTTTCTTT	CASSLGRDRSTEAFF
TRBJ2-1	many	TRBV7-3	NA	TGTGCCAGCAGCCCCCTCGGGACTCTCCTCCATGAGCAGTTCTTC	CASSPLGTLLHEQFF
TRBJ2-5	NA	TRBV9	TRBD2	TGTGCCAGCAGCCCCCAGACTAGCGGGAGTGAGACCCAGTACTTC	CASSPQTSGSETQYF
TRBJ2-5	many	TRBV10-3	NA	TGTGCCATCAGTGAGTCAGGTTACGCGGAGGTGGAGACCCAGTACTTC	CAISESGYAEVETQYF
TRBJ2-1	few	TRBV9	TRBD2	TGTGCCAGCAGCGTAGGCCCCGGACTAGCAATCGATGAGCAGTTCTTC	CASSVGPGLAIDEQFF
TRBJ1-5	many	TRBV28	TRBD1	TGTGCCAGCAAGGGACAGGTTAGCAATCAGCCCCAGCATTTT	CASKGQVSNQPQHF
TRBJ2-3	many	TRBV6-1	NA	TGTGCCAGCAGTGAATTAATAGGTACTCTAGCCACAGATACGCAGTATTTT	CASSELIGTLATDTQYF
TRBJ1-5	few	TRBV7-9	NA	TGTGCCAGCAGCCCCGAGACAGGTAATCAGCCCCAGCATTTT	CASSPETGNQPQHF
TRBJ2-2	many	TRBV5-1	TRBD2	TGCGCCAGCAGCTTGATGCTAGCGGGACTGAACACCGGGGAGCTGTTTTTT	CASSLMLAGLNTGELFF
TRBJ2-3	many	TRBV20-1	TRBD2	TGCAGTGCTCCTCCTAGCGGGAGTGTACCTACGCAGTATTTT	CSAPPSGSVPTQYF
TRBJ2-7	few	TRBV20-1	TRBD1	TGCAGTGCAAGACCCGGGACAGGACTACGCGAGCAGTACTTC	CSARPGTGLREQYF
TRBJ1-2	NA	TRBV19	NA	TGTGCCAGTAGTACCTCCGGGACCTTCTATGGCTACACCTTC	CASSTSGTFYGYTF
TRBJ2-3	NA	TRBV7-9	NA	TGTGCCAGCAGCTCCTTAAAAAATTCAGGACACACAGATACGCAGTATTTT	CASSSLKNSGHTDTQYF
TRBJ1-4	many	TRBV11-3	TRBD1	TGTGCCAGCAGCTCGGACAGGGGTTCAACTAATGAAAAACTGTTTTTT	CASSSDRGSTNEKLFF
TRBJ2-1	NA	TRBV4-1	TRBD2	TGCGCCAGCAGCCCCCCTTCGGGAGGGAATGAGCAGTTCTTC	CASSPPSGGNEQFF